This T cell receptor beta chain was observed in a study of cytomegalovirus exposure and HLA in healthy donors. General observations from the study: It was likely that a cluster of highly shared sequence variants was a sequencing artifact.

This CDR3 is built from 15 residues. CDR1 is SGHTA, CDR2 FQGTGA, per germline. Unmatched junction bases numbered 0, after V lost 4 bases and J lost 3 bases. This PCR relied on a set of 60 Vbeta primers and 13 Jbeta primers. Measured with immunoSEQ multiplex PCR; TCRdb has only the in-frame clones, and not every one. The sample contains approximately 150,000 clones, over 70% of which appear only once. About this clone: Its specificity is unknown.

J is TRBJ2-5 and V is TRBV7-3, with TRBD2 matching over 15 bases. The clonotype comes from a man in his forties in good health and CMV-seronegative. The material sequenced was PBMCs. For the CDR3, the DNA is TGTGCCAGCAGCTGGACTAGCGGGGGGGAAGAGACCCAGTACTTC. Translating it yields CASSWTSGGEETQYF.